These 15 T cell receptor beta chains were sequenced from one sample in a study of vaccination and CD4 T cells after COVID-19. Oncomine TCR Beta short-read sequencing was applied to DNA from cultured CD4+ T cells. Via MiXCR, TCRdb re-called the PCR reads, giving one row per CDR3 protein. Of 15,000 to 18,000 distinct CDR3 sequences listed, about 38% are singletons. The treatment: roughly ten-day PBMC culture with coronavirus spike peptide pools or control peptides (ViraFEST assay). These TCRs are of unknown antigen specificity. Sequences were obtained from cultured CD4+ T cells from blood. Receptors were obtained from a human donor with COVID-19.

CDR3 loop: CASSRIGTGSGELFF. In nucleotides, the CDR3 is TGTGCCAGCAGCAGAATCGGGACAGGGTCCGGGGAGCTGTTTTTT. The chain employs TRBV11-2 and TRBJ2-2, with 9 bases that match TRBD1. After removal of 5 bases from V and 6 bases from J, the junction contained 7 bases not matched to a gene. Germline CDR1 is SGHAT and CDR2 is FQNNGV. The CDR3 has 15 amino acids. The complete variable domain, with remaining parts taken from reference TRBV11-2 and TRBJ2-2, reads EAGVAQSPRYKIIEKRQSVAFWCNPISGHATLYWYQQILGQGPKLLIQFQNNGVVDDSQLPKDRFSAERLKGVDSTLKIQPAKLEDSAVYLCASSRIGTGSGELFFGEGSRLTVL.

The chain combines TRBV6-1 with TRBJ2-2; tentative D call: TRBD2 (5 bases). V was cut by 5 bases and J by 1 base, with 11 bases left in between. This CDR3 comprises 15 residues. Germline CDR1 reads MNHNS; CDR2 reads SASEGT. The CDR3 DNA sequence: TGTGCCAGCAGTCGGATGGGGAGGAACACCGGGGAGCTGTTTTTT. This codes for CASSRMGRNTGELFF.

This clonotype was detected a few times. This chain uses TRBV19 with TRBJ1-5; no reliable D call. Trimming pared 8 bases from V and 2 bases from J, leaving 16 bases between. CDR1 and CDR2 from the germline V gene are LNHDA and SQIVND (reference sequence). CDR3 length: 15 amino acids. CDR3 sequence reads: CASEGGPPGNQPQHF. CDR3 nucleotide sequence: TGTGCCAGTGAGGGAGGGCCTCCGGGCAATCAGCCCCAGCATTTT.

This rearrangement joins TRBV20-1 to TRBJ2-3; TRBD2 agrees at 9 bases. The CDR3 loop spans 17 amino acids. V trimming: 1 base; J trimming: 1 base; junction bases outside the gene matches: 9. The V gene's germline CDR1 is DFQATT and CDR2 SNEGSKA (reference sequence). CDR3 bases: TGCAGTGCTAGAGGCGGTTCGGCTAGCGGGGGCACAGATACGCAGTATTTT. It is translated as CSARGGSASGGTDTQYF.

The rearrangement uses TRBV9 and TRBJ1-5; D unresolved. Germline-derived CDR1 and CDR2 are SGDLS and YYNGEE. Trimming left V 0 bases short and J 3 bases short, with 10 bases between. The CDR3 is 15 amino acids. The CDR3 nucleotides are TGTGCCAGCAGCGTAGACGCTAGGCCCAATCAGCCCCAGCATTTT. Translation: CASSVDARPNQPQHF.

This chain uses TRBV27 with TRBJ2-7, with TRBD2 matching 10 bases. The germline CDR1 and CDR2 sequences are MNHEY and SMNVEV (reference sequence). J was trimmed by 0 bases and V by 6 bases; bases with no gene match: 14. The CDR3 extends over 18 amino acids. The CDR3 sequence is CASRARSGGAPLSYEQYF. CDR3 DNA sequence: TGTGCCAGCAGGGCACGGAGCGGGGGGGCTCCCCTCTCCTACGAGCAGTACTTC.

The chain recombines TRBV5-1 with TRBJ2-1, with D perhaps being TRBD1 or TRBD2 (6 bases each). The CDR3 loop spans 16 amino acids. Germline CDR1 is SGHRS and CDR2 is YFSETQ. V lost 0 bases and J lost 6, with 16 bases in between. The CDR3 DNA reads as TGCGCCAGCAGCTTGGCCGGCAGGGGAGCGGGCAATGAGCAGTTCTTC. It codes for CASSLAGRGAGNEQFF.

This chain connects TRBV6-5 to TRBJ2-5; 13 nucleotides agree with TRBD2. Unmatched junction bases numbered 6, after V lost 0 bases and J lost 2 bases. The CDR3 length is 18 residues. Germline loops: CDR1 MNHEY, CDR2 SVGAGI. The CDR3 region is CASSYSLRLAGGQETQYF. In DNA form, the CDR3 reads TGTGCCAGCAGTTACTCCCTTAGACTAGCGGGGGGTCAAGAGACCCAGTACTTC.

This clonotype was counted only a few times. The chain recombines TRBV7-8 with TRBJ1-2; the D is unclear. The CDR3 length is 13 residues. Deletions cut 5 bases from V and 6 bases from J, with 13 bases between. Germline assignment: CDR1 SGHVS and CDR2 FQNEAQ. CDR3 sequence: CASSPGVRNGYTF. The CDR3 coding sequence is TGTGCCAGCAGCCCTGGGGTGAGGAATGGCTACACCTTC. Full variable domain (missing parts from reference TRBV7-8 and TRBJ1-2): GAGVSQSPRYKVAKRGQDVALRCDPISGHVSLFWYQQALGQGPEFLTYFQNEAQLDKSGLPSDRFFAERPEGSVSTLKIQRTQQEDSAVYLCASSPGVRNGYTFGSGTRLTVV.

This clonotype was observed a handful of times. The chain employs TRBV27 and TRBJ1-6; possible D gene TRBD1, 6 bases. The length of the CDR3 is 16 residues. The V gene lost 2 bases and the J gene lost 7 bases, with 15 bases spanning the gap. CDR1 and CDR2 (germline): MNHEY, SMNVEV (reference sequence). CDR3 sequence: CASSLPTGGGNSPLHF. CDR3 DNA sequence: TGTGCCAGCAGTTTACCGACAGGCGGAGGCAATTCACCCCTCCACTTT.

The V gene is TRBV6-2 or TRBV6-3, the J gene TRBJ1-6, with 10 bases aligning to TRBD1. Germline V CDR1 and CDR2: MNHEY, SVGEGT. This CDR3 has 16 amino acids. V dropped 6 bases and J dropped 14; count of bases not matched to a gene: 16. The CDR3 region has the DNA TGTGCCAGCAGGAGTGGTGGGACAGGGGCATCTTCGACCCTCCACTTT. This gives the protein CASRSGGTGASSTLHF.

This clonotype turned up a few times. The chain combines TRBV25-1 with TRBJ1-1; D gene ambiguous. The V end lost 5 bases, the J end lost 3 bases, and 19 bases lay between the germline ends. This CDR3 is 16 amino acids long. Germline values: CDR1 MGHDK, CDR2 SYGVNS. This CDR3 is CASSLRLGGVDTEAFF. The DNA of the CDR3 is TGTGCCAGCAGTCTTCGCTTAGGTGGCGTGGACACTGAAGCTTTCTTT.

This clonotype occurred a few times. The rearrangement links TRBV14 to TRBJ2-1; the match to TRBD2 covers 10 bases. The CDR3 sequence is 17 residues long. Germline values: CDR1 SGHDN, CDR2 FVKESK. The trim removed 4 bases at V and 3 bases at J, leaving 9 bases unmatched. The CDR3 here is CASSPYDGLAVYNEQFF. The CDR3 nucleotides read TGTGCCAGCAGCCCCTACGATGGACTAGCGGTCTACAATGAGCAGTTCTTC.

The CDR3 region is CASRVSGGAGELFF. In DNA, the CDR3 is TGTGCCAGCAGGGTTAGCGGGGGGGCTGGGGAGCTGTTTTTT. V gene TRBV2 combines with J gene TRBJ2-2; 11 nucleotides line up with TRBD2. Germline assignment: CDR1 SNHLY and CDR2 FYNNEI. This CDR3 has 14 amino acids. With 6 bases clipped from V and 8 bases from J, the junction kept 5 bases outside the gene matches.

CDR3 sequence: CASSLELSNTEAFF. CDR3 in DNA: TGTGCCAGCAGTTTGGAACTTTCAAACACTGAAGCTTTCTTT. The chain joins TRBV12-3 or TRBV12-4 to TRBJ1-1; D is uncertain. Trimming removed 3 bases at V and 2 bases at J, with 10 bases between. The CDR3 has 14 residues.